This TCR beta chain was sequenced during a study of blood T cell repertoires in COVID-19. Study in general: Both acute and convalescent COVID-19 samples were obtained from the United States, Italy and Spain. T cells, B-cell-depleted T cells, or PBMCs supplied cDNA or gDNA.

The assay was immunoSEQ multiplex PCR, and TCRdb's table has in-frame clones only and misses some. The repertoire holds around 250,000 clones, roughly 86% seen once, with around 8.8% in the top ten. Germline V gene data show CDR1 as LNHDA and CDR2 as SQIVND (reference sequence). V gave up 5 bases and J gave up 6 bases; unmatched junction bases: 7. The CDR3 runs to 15 residues. Sequenced material: peripheral blood. The sequence was obtained from a man in his forties or fifties with active or convalescent COVID-19. V is TRBV19 and J is TRBJ2-1, with TRBD2 matching 10 bases. DNA for the CDR3: TGTGCCAGTAGTCTCGGACTAGCGGACACCAATGAGCAGTTCTTC. Amino acids: CASSLGLADTNEQFF.